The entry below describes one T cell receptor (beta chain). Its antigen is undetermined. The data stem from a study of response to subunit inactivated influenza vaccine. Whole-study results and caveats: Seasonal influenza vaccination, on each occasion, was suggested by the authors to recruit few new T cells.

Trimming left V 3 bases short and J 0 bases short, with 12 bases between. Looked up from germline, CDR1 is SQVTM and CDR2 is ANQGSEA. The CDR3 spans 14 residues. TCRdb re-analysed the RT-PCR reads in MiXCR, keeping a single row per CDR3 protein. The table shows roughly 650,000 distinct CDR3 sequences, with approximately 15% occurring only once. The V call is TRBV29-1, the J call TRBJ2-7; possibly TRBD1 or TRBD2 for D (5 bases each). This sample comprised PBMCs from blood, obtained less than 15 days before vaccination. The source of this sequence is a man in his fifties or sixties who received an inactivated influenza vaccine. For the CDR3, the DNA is TGCAGCGTTGATGGGGGTATCAGCTCCTACGAGCAGTACTTC. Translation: CSVDGGISSYEQYF.